This T cell receptor beta chain was captured by sequencing in a study of identifying expanded T cells in peripheral blood. Study findings and constraints: Variance in clone template counts between roughly two-week samples significantly increased with total template count across all healthy donors. Technical replicates showed around 1.2 changed clones; around 2 weeks roughly 18; four weeks 19.

No infections or other immune events were documented during collection. As for this clone: The antigen remains undetermined.

TCRdb's table, derived via immunoSEQ multiplex PCR, lists solely in-frame clones and lacks some. Of about 100,000 clones in the sample, approximately 88% were seen once. V lost 3 bases, J lost 5 bases, and 6 bases stayed unmatched. The CDR3 loop spans 15 amino acids. Germline CDR1 WSHSY, CDR2 SAAADI. The source is a person aged 18 to 70 in good health. This chain uses TRBV10-2 with TRBJ2-5; the match to TRBD2 covers 10 bases. Sequenced: blood. CDR3 amino acids: CASSEIAGGGETQYF. CDR3 in DNA: TGCGCCAGCAGTGAAATAGCGGGGGGCGGGGAGACCCAGTACTTC.